The 26 T cell receptor beta chains reported below all come from one sample, sequenced in a study of blood T cell repertoires in COVID-19. The data were produced by immunoSEQ multiplex PCR, yet TCRdb's version contains in-frame clones alone and is incomplete. The repertoire holds approximately 170,000 clones, with approximately 86% as singletons. Sequenced input: peripheral blood. The receptors come from a woman of 80 years or more with active or convalescent COVID-19.

This clone has only one observation. The chain is built from TRBV5-4 and TRBJ2-3; 9 bases map to TRBD2. V was clipped by 3 bases and J by 5 bases; unmatched bases: 4. CDR1 is SGHNT and CDR2 is YYREEE in the germline V gene (reference sequence). The CDR3 is 14 amino acids. The CDR3 DNA reads TGTGCCAGCAGCTCAGGGACTAGCCGAGATACGCAGTATTTT. It translates to CASSSGTSRDTQYF.

CDR3 in DNA: TGTGCCAGCAGCCAGACAGGGGGGATTCAGCCCCAGCATTTT. It yields the protein CASSQTGGIQPQHF. This rearrangement joins TRBV3-1 (or the pseudogene TRBV3-2) to TRBJ1-5; 9 bases match TRBD1. The CDR3 runs to 14 residues. J gave up 6 bases and V 3 bases, and 3 bases lay outside the gene matches. CDR1 is LGHDT, CDR2 YNNKEL, per germline (reference sequence).

This chain links TRBV19 with TRBJ1-5; TRBD1 is a possible D gene (5 bases). V dropped 8 bases and J dropped 11 bases, with 31 bases sitting between them. CDR1 is LNHDA and CDR2 is SQIVND in the germline V gene (reference sequence). The CDR3 length is 17 residues. CDR3 region: CASQFIVSPSRGLTQHF. The CDR3 DNA is TGTGCCAGTCAGTTTATTGTATCTCCATCAAGGGGACTGACCCAGCATTTT.

This chain uses TRBV6-2 or TRBV6-3 with TRBJ2-1, with 10 bases that match TRBD1. The V segment lost 5 bases and the J segment 4 bases; nucleotides outside the gene matches: 8. The CDR3 runs 16 residues. Looked up from germline, CDR1 is MNHEY and CDR2 is SVGEGT. In DNA, the CDR3 is TGTGCCAGCAGTCCCTGGACAGGGGGTCGGTACAATGAGCAGTTCTTC. This codes for CASSPWTGGRYNEQFF.

This clone was detected once. Other DNA sequences within the sample encode an identical CDR3. This chain uses TRBV19 with TRBJ1-2; a possible D gene is TRBD1 (5 bases). CDR3 length: 13 residues. Trimming stripped 0 bases from V and 6 bases from J, with 8 bases between. Germline V gene sequence: CDR1 LNHDA, CDR2 SQIVND (reference sequence). The CDR3 DNA follows: TGTGCCAGTAGTATAGATCAGGGCGATGGCTACACCTTC. Protein: CASSIDQGDGYTF.

Concerning this clone itself: Within the sample, other DNA sequences also encode this same CDR3. The chain carries TRBV2 and TRBJ2-7, with D tentatively TRBD2 (5 bases). V was clipped by 8 bases and J by 3 bases, with 8 bases between them. The CDR3 has 11 amino acids. The germline gives CDR1 SNHLY, CDR2 FYNNEI. The CDR3 coding sequence is TGTGCCAGCGTCCGGGACTACGAGCAGTACTTC. Protein product: CASVRDYEQYF.

This sequence joins TRBV18 and TRBJ2-3, with unresolved D. This CDR3 has 15 amino acids. V was pared by 3 bases and J by 9 bases, with 19 bases between. Germline V gene sequence: CDR1 KGHSH, CDR2 LQKENI. In DNA form, the CDR3 reads TGTGCCAGCTCACCTACCCAGATGTCCTTTGGCACGCAGTATTTT. Protein: CASSPTQMSFGTQYF.

This clone is a singleton in its sample. The chain recombines TRBV5-1 with TRBJ2-6; weak D call: TRBD1 (6 bases). Germline V gene lookup returns CDR1 SGHRS and CDR2 YFSETQ. The CDR3 has 16 amino acids. The V end was cut by 4 bases, the J end by 2 bases, with 13 bases between. CDR3 in DNA: TGCGCCAGCAGCACACCGAACAGGGCTGGGGCCAACGTCCTGACTTTC. Translating it yields CASSTPNRAGANVLTF.

In this sample, this clone turned up a few times. The CDR3 here is CASSREYNEKLFF. Here the CDR3 DNA reads TGTGCCAGCAGTAGAGAATATAATGAAAAACTGTTTTTT. V is TRBV6-4 and J is TRBJ1-4; D is uncertain. Trimming pared 5 bases from V and 4 bases from J, leaving 8 bases between. CDR1 and CDR2 from the germline V gene are MRHNA and SNTAGT. CDR3 size: 13 residues.

This clone was observed a few times. The chain is built from TRBV6-5 and TRBJ2-7; TRBD1 aligns across 7 bases. V lost 6 bases to trimming and J lost 2 bases; unmatched junction nucleotides: 7. The CDR3 is 14 residues long. From germline, CDR1 is MNHEY and CDR2 SVGAGI. The CDR3 coding sequence is TGTGCCAGCAGACAAGACAGGGTGGCCTACGAGCAGTACTTC. Encoded protein: CASRQDRVAYEQYF.

J is TRBJ2-1 and V is TRBV7-3, with 12 positions matching TRBD2. Germline values: CDR1 SGHTA, CDR2 FQGTGA. Trimming took 4 bases from V and 0 from J; bases not matched to a gene: 1. The CDR3 sequence is 16 residues long. CDR3 sequence: CASSWTSGTSYNEQFF. As DNA, the CDR3 is TGTGCCAGCAGCTGGACTAGCGGGACCTCCTACAATGAGCAGTTCTTC.

This chain joins TRBV6-5 and TRBJ1-2; no reliable D call. Trimming cost V 4 bases and J 7 bases, with 16 bases left between them. The V gene's germline CDR1 is MNHEY and CDR2 SVGAGI. The CDR3 is made up of 14 amino acids. The DNA of the CDR3 is TGTGCCAGCAGTTCCCTGCCAGAACGAAGTGGCTACACCTTC. It encodes CASSSLPERSGYTF.

This clone was detected a few times. The V call is TRBV5-1, the J call TRBJ1-4, with D possibly matching TRBD1 (5 bases). The V end was cut by 0 bases, the J end by 4 bases, with 13 bases between. From germline, CDR1 is SGHRS and CDR2 YFSETQ. There are 16 residues in the CDR3. This CDR3 is CASSLGRQSDNEKLFF. The CDR3 DNA reads as TGCGCCAGCAGCTTGGGGCGACAGTCTGATAATGAAAAACTGTTTTTT.

This rearrangement joins TRBV2 to TRBJ2-3; D possibly corresponds to TRBD1 (6 bases). Germline assignment: CDR1 SNHLY and CDR2 FYNNEI. Trimming cost V 7 bases and J 4 bases, with 12 bases left between them. This CDR3 region has 13 residues. CDR3 nucleotide sequence: TGTGCCAGCATGAGAGAGGGGGCAGATACGCAGTATTTT. Amino acids: CASMREGADTQYF.

The rearrangement joins TRBV25-1 to TRBJ1-2, with 7 bases fitting TRBD1. The CDR3 sequence is 13 residues long. Per germline, CDR1 MGHDK and CDR2 SYGVNS. V dropped 5 bases and J dropped 8; count of bases not matched to a gene: 8. CDR3 coding DNA: TGTGCCAGCAGTACCCGAACAGGGGAAGGCTACACCTTC. This sequence encodes CASSTRTGEGYTF.

V usage is TRBV28 and J usage is TRBJ1-3, with D unclear. The V gene's germline CDR1 is MDHEN and CDR2 SYDVKM. CDR3 length: 14 residues. Trimming shortened V by 2 bases and J by 2 bases, and 7 bases separated the two germline ends. The CDR3 region is CASSLRVAGNTIYF. The CDR3 DNA reads as TGTGCCAGCAGTTTACGGGTAGCTGGAAACACCATATATTTT.

The rearrangement uses TRBV5-1 and TRBJ2-1, with a tentative D call TRBD2 (5 bases). CDR1 and CDR2 from the germline V gene are SGHRS and YFSETQ. The CDR3 sequence is 16 residues long. V was shortened by 3 bases and J by 4 bases, with 17 bases between the two germline ends. The CDR3 DNA is TGCGCCAGCAGCTCCGGGATCATAGGCTTTTACAATGAGCAGTTCTTC. Protein sequence: CASSSGIIGFYNEQFF.

The chain carries TRBV4-2 and TRBJ2-2; 8 positions agree with TRBD2. Unmatched junction bases numbered 4, after V lost 4 bases and J lost 3 bases. This CDR3 contains 15 residues. From germline, CDR1 is LGHNA and CDR2 YNFKEQ. This CDR3 is CASSRQLADTGELFF. CDR3 DNA sequence: TGTGCCAGCAGCCGGCAACTAGCGGACACCGGGGAGCTGTTTTTT.

The chain employs TRBV5-8 and TRBJ2-1, with D possibly being TRBD1 (6 bases). Germline lookup yields CDR1 SGHTS and CDR2 YDEGEE. The CDR3 spans 15 residues. Trimming left V 4 bases short and J 2 bases short, with 13 bases between. The chain's CDR3 is CASSAYRVPYNEQFF. CDR3 sequence (DNA): TGTGCCAGCAGCGCTTACAGGGTACCCTACAATGAGCAGTTCTTC.

The chain employs TRBV10-1 and TRBJ2-7; no clear D. V was pared by 2 bases and J by 7 bases, with 15 bases between. Germline CDR1 and CDR2: WNHNN and SYGVQD (reference sequence). This CDR3 contains 14 residues. The CDR3 DNA sequence: TGCGCCAGCAGTGAGGGCGGCCTCCCTGGAGAGCAGTACTTC. It encodes CASSEGGLPGEQYF.

DNA for the CDR3: TGCAGCGTTGAACCATACAGGGGTGATGAGCAGTTCTTC. This codes for CSVEPYRGDEQFF. This chain connects TRBV29-1 to TRBJ2-1; 7 bases agree with TRBD1. Unmatched junction bases numbered 6, after V lost 2 bases and J lost 8 bases. CDR1 and CDR2 from the germline V gene are SQVTM and ANQGSEA. The CDR3 contains 13 residues.

The gene calls are TRBV7-9 and TRBJ1-4; 9 bases fit TRBD1. V lost 5 bases to trimming and J lost 5 bases; unmatched junction nucleotides: 6. CDR1 SEHNR and CDR2 FQNEAQ come from the germline V gene (reference sequence). CDR3 size: 15 residues. CDR3 coding DNA: TGTGCCAGCAGCCAAGGGACAGGGAAAAATGAAAAACTGTTTTTT. This translates into CASSQGTGKNEKLFF.

The sample holds a few counts of this clone. The V gene is TRBV12-3 or TRBV12-4, the J gene TRBJ1-2; D is perhaps TRBD1 (5 bases). The CDR3 covers 12 residues. Trimming shortened V by 2 bases and J by 8 bases, and 9 bases separated the two germline ends. CDR3 sequence (DNA): TGTGCCAGCAGTTTAATGGACATCGGCTACACCTTC. Translated: CASSLMDIGYTF.

This clone showed up just once. The V call is TRBV6-2 or TRBV6-3, the J call TRBJ2-3, with 9 bases lining up with TRBD2. CDR3 size: 17 residues. Trimming at V came to 2 bases and at J to 3 bases, leaving 9 bases not matched to a gene. Germline V gene data show CDR1 as MNHEY and CDR2 as SVGEGT. CDR3 sequence (DNA): TGTGCCAGCAGTTACGGGAGGCTAGCGGGAAGGACAGATACGCAGTATTTT. Translation: CASSYGRLAGRTDTQYF.

Points on this clone: Other DNA sequences in this sample translate to the same CDR3. The chain has TRBV5-1 and TRBJ2-5; D is unresolved. CDR1 SGHRS and CDR2 YFSETQ come from the germline V gene. CDR3 length equals 12 residues. The V end lost 3 bases, the J end lost 1 base, and 4 bases lay between the germline ends. The CDR3 loop reads CASSSSQETQYF. CDR3 bases: TGCGCCAGCAGCTCGAGCCAAGAGACCCAGTACTTC.

This clone was counted only a few times. The chain's CDR3 is CASSLWSGGAANWEQYF. The DNA of the CDR3 is TGTGCCAGCAGTTTATGGTCGGGAGGGGCGGCAAACTGGGAGCAGTACTTC. J is TRBJ2-7 and V is TRBV28, with TRBD2 matching over 8 bases. After removal of 0 bases from V and 7 bases from J, the junction contained 14 bases not matched to a gene. The CDR3 is made up of 17 amino acids. The V gene's germline CDR1 is MDHEN and CDR2 SYDVKM.